This TCR beta chain was recorded in a study of blood T cell repertoires in COVID-19. Germline values: CDR1 SNHLY, CDR2 FYNNEI. The CDR3 has 14 residues. V was pared by 2 bases and J by 1 base, with 8 bases between. TCRdb's copy holds only in-frame clones and misses some; the assay was immunoSEQ multiplex PCR. Of roughly 200,000 clones listed, about 85% are singletons. V and J are TRBV2 and TRBJ1-1; D remains unclear. Sequencing input: peripheral blood. The TCR originated in a woman aged 80 or over with acute or convalescent COVID-19. The CDR3, as DNA: TGTGCCAGCAGTGAATGGCATGGGAACACTGAAGCTTTCTTT. It is translated as CASSEWHGNTEAFF.